The 3 T cell receptor beta chains in this list originate from one sample, sequenced in a study of T-cell reconstitution after alpha-beta-depleted transplantation in children. Preparing the TCRbeta library involved the use of unique molecular identifiers. TCRdb reanalysed the PCR reads using MiXCR and keeps one entry per CDR3 protein. The sample holds a few hundred thousand distinct CDR3 sequences, under 13% seen once. The sequencing here drew on PBMCs from the stem cell graft donor, taken from the stem cell graft. All receptors come from a human donor who donated a stem cell graft to a child with acute lymphoblastic leukemia.

Turning to this clonotype: A much larger clonotype is one base distant, so this may be a read error. The chain uses TRBV28 and TRBJ2-7, with 7 bases fitting TRBD2. CDR3 length equals 15 residues. Trimming removed 6 bases from V and 1 base from J; junction bases left unmatched: 9. Looked up from germline, CDR1 is MDHEN and CDR2 is SYDVKM. The DNA for the CDR3 is TGTGCCAGCAGGGGGGAATACGGGAGGTCCTACGAGCAGTACTTC. It specifies CASRGEYGRSYEQYF.

This clonotype appeared a few times. The V call is TRBV4-2, the J call TRBJ2-5; no clear D gene. V was clipped by 0 bases and J by 2 bases, with 7 bases between them. The CDR3 contains 14 residues. Germline CDR1 LGHNA, CDR2 YNFKEQ. In DNA, the CDR3 is TGTGCCAGCAGCCAAGATTCGCTACAAGAGACCCAGTACTTC. The encoded protein is CASSQDSLQETQYF.

This clonotype was detected many times. The rearrangement joins TRBV11-1 to TRBJ2-7; 7 nucleotides line up with TRBD1. V lost 2 bases and J lost 0; bases outside the gene matches: 4. Germline CDR1 is SGHAT and CDR2 is FQDESV (reference sequence). The CDR3 length is 15 residues. CDR3 nucleotides: TGTGCCAGCAGCTTATATGCAGGGGGCTCCTACGAGCAGTACTTC. It encodes CASSLYAGGSYEQYF. Combining the CDR3 with reference TRBV11-1 and TRBJ2-7 gives the whole variable domain EAEVAQSPRYKITEKSQAVAFWCDPISGHATLYWYRQILGQGPELLVQFQDESVVDDSQLPKDRFSAERLKGVDSTLKIQPAELGDSAMYLCASSLYAGGSYEQYFGPGTRLTVT.